This T cell receptor beta chain was obtained from a study of blood T cells in healthy people across ages (dated by TCRdb to between 2014 and 2016). With regard to the full study: In model experiments, template switching captured about one uniquely barcoded TCR beta cDNA molecule for every two T cells. To avoid experimental bias, donors of different ages were distributed randomly across sequencing lanes. The study measured age-related changes in TCR beta repertoire diversity using deep sequencing normalized with unique cDNA molecular identifiers. Donors were grouped into four age groups: young (average approximately 16 years), middle-aged (around 39), aged (62) and long-lived (around 80). Two additional independent replicas of 1 million unique cDNA reads from the same blood draw were analyzed for two donors (one aged 18 to 30 and one aged 80 or older). The paper as a whole reports these results and caveats: Observed TCR beta diversity per million T cells fell roughly linearly with age, and a significant reduction was already apparent by age roughly 40. Estimates of total diversity based on one million sequenced T cells were considered lower bounds and underestimates. Because profiling used bulk unsorted PBMCs, naive and antigen-experienced compartments could not be compared conclusively. The percentage of naive T cells measured by flow cytometry correlated strongly with observed TCR beta diversity. The long-lived group showed more naive CD4+ T cells, fewer expanded clones and increased TCR diversity than the aged group, suggesting age selection. Because donor CMV infection status was unknown, age-related changes in expanded clonotypes were potentially confounded.

The donors were around 39 Caucasian individuals from Russia, aged roughly 6 to 100 years, who were systemically healthy. Each donor gave around 9.9 milliliters of peripheral blood, collected into EDTA-treated Vacutainer tubes. Ficoll-Paque density-gradient centrifugation was used to isolate PBMCs, with at least 7 million per sample. Trizol reagent was used to extract total RNA from the PBMCs, yielding at least 5 micrograms per sample. Naive CD45RAhigh/CD27high T cell percentages were measured by flow cytometry on a PBMC aliquot from every donor. The CDR3 holds 15 amino acids from the cysteine to the phenylalanine. Left in the record is the CDR3 DNA by itself, 45 bases read in frame from the first base. The germline V gene gives CDR1 as SGHRS and CDR2 as YFSETQ. The trim is 2 bases for V and 9 bases for J, with a gap of 18 bases between the germline ends. The library was produced with 5' RACE. Sequencer: Illumina HiSeq 2500. A second roughly 6 to 11 cycle PCR used a sample-barcoded 5' primer and a J-beta primer mix. A template-switch 5' adaptor carrying 12 random nucleotides introduced a unique molecular identifier onto each TCR beta cDNA molecule. Each sample yielded at least 3 million CDR3-containing paired-end reads. First-strand cDNA synthesis was performed from all RNA using the Mint cDNA synthesis kit, with priming by a TRBC-specific oligonucleotide. Following uracil-DNA glycosylase treatment, all cDNA underwent a first 18-cycle PCR with the universal primers M1SS and BC2_uni_R. On the study's bioinformatics: Normalization of each sample was performed by random selection of 1 million high-quality reads, each carrying a distinct molecular identifier. Instead of being binned into consensus sequences, reads that shared molecular identifiers were thrown out. MiTCR, run with a Q25 quality threshold and the strictest error-elimination algorithm, handled CDR3 identification, clonotype clustering and error correction. A nonparametric unseen species model with Euler transformation was used to estimate a lower bound on total TCR beta diversity. Starting from the raw public reads, TCRdb applied fastp trimming at Q25, assembled clones with MiXCR and retained in-frame beta chains. Rows matching on CDR3 protein sequence are summarized as one entry with the most common DNA and genes. Clone size and V and J calls follow TCRdb, not the original study. The sample data list about 600,000 distinct CDR3 sequences, and 45% to 55% of these were observed just once. Clones ranked in the top ten supply about 26% of the sample.

On this clonotype itself: No cognate antigen has been identified for it. No quality values exist for individual bases; no much larger clone is one base distant.

Specimen: blood. The sequence was obtained from an older man in good health. The chain couples TRBV5-1 to TRBJ2-1, with TRBD2 tentatively as D gene (6 bases match). The nucleotide sequence reads TGCGCCAGCAGCTTCACCGGGACTTCGGGCGGTGAGCAGTTCTTC. It codes for CASSFTGTSGGEQFF.